What follows are 6 T cell receptor beta chains derived from one specimen sequenced in a study of human versus mouse CDR3 diversity and MHC coevolution. Sequenced by immunoSEQ multiplex PCR; TCRdb stores in-frame clones only, minus some. The sample contains 60,000 or so clones, 85% to 95% of which appear only once. Sequenced material: naive CD4+ T cells from blood. This sample's subset: CD45RO-negative CD62L-positive naive CD4 T cells. These receptors all come from a person aged 55 to 75 in good health.

This clone was seen only a few times. The chain couples TRBV10-2 to TRBJ2-7; 7 bases map to TRBD1. Germline lookup yields CDR1 WSHSY and CDR2 SAAADI. The CDR3 spans 12 residues. Losses at the gene ends were 6 bases for V and 2 bases for J; bases not matched to a gene: 1. The CDR3 coding sequence is TGCGCCAGCAGGGGACAGACCTACGAGCAGTACTTC. Encoded protein: CASRGQTYEQYF.

This rearrangement joins TRBV10-1 to TRBJ2-5, with 10 bases matching TRBD1. The end of the DNA aligns better with TRBJ2-7, so the J call may be wrong. The germline V gene has CDR1 WNHNN and CDR2 SYGVQD (reference sequence). The length of the CDR3 is 15 residues. The CDR3 loop reads CASSVTRTGGHEQYF. CDR3 in DNA: TGCGCCAGCAGTGTGACGAGGACAGGGGGACACGAGCAGTACTTC.

This chain connects TRBV19 to TRBJ1-2, with 10 bases that match TRBD1. CDR1 is LNHDA, CDR2 SQIVND, per germline (reference sequence). With 4 bases clipped from V and 4 bases from J, the junction kept 6 bases outside the gene matches. This CDR3 contains 15 residues. This chain's CDR3 is CASSNSGTGVYGYTF. CDR3 coding DNA: TGTGCCAGTAGTAACTCCGGGACAGGGGTCTATGGCTACACCTTC.

This clone came up a few times. In DNA, the CDR3 is TGTGCCAGCAGCCTACAGGGCTACACCTTC. Translated: CASSLQGYTF. V gene TRBV21-1 combines with J gene TRBJ1-2; TRBD1, the table's D call, lacks a check against the DNA. TRBV21-1 has pseudogene status. This CDR3 is built from 10 residues.

This sequence joins TRBV5-1 and TRBJ2-3, with TRBD1 identical over 10 bases. The CDR3 is 14 residues long. The ends lost 4 bases at V and 3 bases at J; junction bases unmatched: 2. CDR1 is SGHRS, CDR2 YFSETQ, per germline. The CDR3 sequence: CASSPDRGTDTQYF. The CDR3 DNA reads as TGCGCCAGCAGCCCGGACAGGGGGACAGATACGCAGTATTTT.

This clone has more than one count but fewer than ten. The rearrangement joins TRBV10-2 to TRBJ1-4, with D maybe TRBD1 (5 bases). Trimming stripped 2 bases from V and 6 bases from J, with 16 bases between. CDR3 size: 16 residues. Germline V gives CDR1 WSHSY, CDR2 SAAADI. CDR3 sequence reads: CASSEGSGIYHEKLFF. The DNA of the CDR3 is TGCGCCAGCAGTGAGGGGTCAGGGATATATCATGAAAAACTGTTTTTT.